These 9 T cell receptor beta chains came from one sample sequenced in a study of CD8+CD57+ T cells in acquired aplastic anemia. All patients picked for sequencing had shown, by flow cytometry, an expansion of CD8+CD57+ cells. Genomic DNA constituted the template upon which TCR beta VDJ and CDR3 profiling was performed. TCRdb passed the reads through MiXCR, listing each CDR3 protein once. The sample carries fewer than 200,000 distinct CDR3 sequences, around half recorded once. Sequenced input: sorted CD4+, CD8+, or CD8+CD57+ T cells (not recorded which) from PBMCs. The receptors shown here come from a human donor with aplastic anemia.

The chain carries TRBV6-4 and TRBJ1-5; 9 nucleotides agree with TRBD1. Germline V gene sequence: CDR1 MRHNA, CDR2 SNTAGT. V dropped 4 bases and J dropped 0; count of bases not matched to a gene: 4. This CDR3 is 16 amino acids long. CDR3 DNA: TGTGCCAGCAGTGCACAGGGGGCGGATAGCAATCAGCCCCAGCATTTT. It specifies CASSAQGADSNQPQHF.

This clonotype was seen only a few times. The V call is TRBV7-6, the J call TRBJ1-6; D not resolved. With 5 bases removed from V and 0 bases from J, the gap between germline ends came to 17 bases. Germline CDR1 and CDR2: SGHVS and FNYEAQ. The CDR3 runs to 18 residues. CDR3 DNA sequence: TGTGCCAGCAGCACGCCGGGTCCGAGAGGCTCCTATAATTCACCCCTCCACTTT. Residues: CASSTPGPRGSYNSPLHF.

This clonotype was seen repeatedly, ten times or more. This CDR3 is CASSGRTGTGNTIYF. The CDR3 DNA follows: TGTGCCAGCAGTGGCAGGACAGGAACTGGAAACACCATATATTTT. The V call is TRBV2, the J call TRBJ1-3, with 7 bases fitting TRBD1. Germline values: CDR1 SNHLY, CDR2 FYNNEI. V was pared by 4 bases and J by 2 bases, with 5 bases of the junction left unmatched. The CDR3 sequence is 15 residues long.

This clonotype was seen many times. V is TRBV20-1 and J is TRBJ1-6; D remains ambiguous. V was trimmed by 3 bases and J by 0 bases, leaving 9 bases between them. The CDR3 is made up of 15 amino acids. Germline V lookup: CDR1 DFQATT, CDR2 SNEGSKA (reference sequence). The CDR3 reads CSASGGSSYNSPLHF. Written as DNA, the CDR3 is TGCAGTGCTAGTGGCGGAAGCTCCTATAATTCACCCCTCCACTTT.

This clonotype was seen at least ten times. This chain connects TRBV4-1 to TRBJ2-5; D is perhaps TRBD1 or TRBD2 (5 bases each). CDR3 length: 13 residues. Germline CDR1 MGHRA, CDR2 YSYEKL. V lost 6 bases and J 2 bases, leaving 10 bases between the germline ends. The CDR3: CASRRGPQETQYF. The CDR3 nucleotides read TGCGCCAGCAGGAGGGGCCCACAAGAGACCCAGTACTTC.

This clonotype showed up many times. CDR3 amino acids: CASSHSDFRGGSSYEQYF. CDR3 DNA: TGTGCCAGCAGTCACTCCGACTTCCGGGGGGGGTCGTCCTACGAGCAGTACTTC. This chain uses TRBV27 with TRBJ2-7; 8 bases map to TRBD2. Germline V gives CDR1 MNHEY, CDR2 SMNVEV (reference sequence). CDR3 length: 18 residues. The trim removed 5 bases at V and 1 base at J, leaving 16 bases unmatched.

The gene calls are TRBV7-8 and TRBJ2-7; D is ambiguous. The CDR3 has 14 residues. The germline gives CDR1 SGHVS, CDR2 FQNEAQ. Deletions cut 6 bases from V and 1 base from J, with 13 bases between. The CDR3 is CASSYGPTSYEQYF. The DNA for the CDR3 is TGTGCCAGCAGTTACGGGCCCACTTCCTACGAGCAGTACTTC.

Many counts were recorded for this clonotype. The chain is built from TRBV5-8 and TRBJ2-1; 7 bases are a match to TRBD2. Germline V CDR1 and CDR2: SGHTS, YDEGEE. V lost 6 bases and J lost 14; bases outside the gene matches: 11. CDR3 length equals 12 residues. CDR3 protein: CASTSPRGGEFF. CDR3 sequence (DNA): TGTGCCAGCACCTCACCTAGGGGAGGGGAGTTCTTC.

The J gene is TRBJ2-1, the V gene TRBV10-3, with 9 positions matching TRBD2. In germline, CDR1 is ENHRY, CDR2 SYGVKD. The CDR3 is 17 amino acids. J lost 1 base, V lost 0 bases, and 4 bases had no gene match. This CDR3 is CAISESSGGRSYNEQFF. The CDR3 nucleotides are TGTGCCATCAGTGAGTCGAGCGGGGGGCGATCCTACAATGAGCAGTTCTTC.